This TCR beta chain was found in a study of OX40 agonist ivuxolimab in advanced cancers. Study observations and caveats: CD8+ T cells averaged more expanded clones than CD4+. Within 6 weeks, CD4+ and CD8+ blood T cells expanded clonally at 0.1 to 3.0 mg/kg.

Only in-frame clones appear in the TCRdb table, and some are missing; sequencing was by immunoSEQ multiplex PCR. Of 50,000 to 65,000 clones detected, about 87% appear once; the ten largest clones hold 1.5% to 2%. In its sample, this clone was seen once. Its matching antigen is unknown. The TCR comes from an adult with an advanced solid tumor such as melanoma, head and neck, liver or kidney cancer. Sample: CD4+ or CD8+ T cells sorted from blood, taken in a trial of the OX40 agonist ivuxolimab.

The CDR3 loop is CASSLVGTSGSHEQYF. The DNA for the CDR3 is TGTGCCAGCAGCCTAGTGGGTACTAGCGGGAGCCACGAGCAGTACTTC. This chain uses TRBV7-9 with TRBJ2-7; 11 bases line up with TRBD2. J was trimmed by 5 bases and V by 5 bases; bases with no gene match: 11. The CDR3 covers 16 residues. CDR1 and CDR2 (germline): SEHNR, FQNEAQ (reference sequence).